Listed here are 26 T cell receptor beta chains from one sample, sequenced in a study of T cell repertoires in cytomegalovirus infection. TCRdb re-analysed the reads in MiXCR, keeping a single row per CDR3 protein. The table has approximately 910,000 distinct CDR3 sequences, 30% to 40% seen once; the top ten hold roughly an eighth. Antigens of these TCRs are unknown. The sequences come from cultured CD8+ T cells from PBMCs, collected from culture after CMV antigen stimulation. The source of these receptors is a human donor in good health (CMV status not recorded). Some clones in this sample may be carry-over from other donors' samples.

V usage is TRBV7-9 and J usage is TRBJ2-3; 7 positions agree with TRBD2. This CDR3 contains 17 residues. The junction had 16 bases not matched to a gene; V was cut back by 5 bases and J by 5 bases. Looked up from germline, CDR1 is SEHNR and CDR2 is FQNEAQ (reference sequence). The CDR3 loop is CASSVRGGTSDLDTQYF. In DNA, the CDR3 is TGTGCCAGCAGCGTAAGAGGTGGTACTAGCGACCTAGATACGCAGTATTTT.

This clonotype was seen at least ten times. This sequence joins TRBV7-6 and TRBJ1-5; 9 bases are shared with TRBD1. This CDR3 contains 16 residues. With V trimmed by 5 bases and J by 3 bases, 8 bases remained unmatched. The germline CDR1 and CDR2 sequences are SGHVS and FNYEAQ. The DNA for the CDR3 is TGTGCCAGCAGCCCACTCGGACAGGGGATCAATCAGCCCCAGCATTTT. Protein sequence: CASSPLGQGINQPQHF.

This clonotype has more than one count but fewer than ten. This CDR3 is CASSLEASVSYNSPLHF. CDR3 coding DNA: TGTGCCAGCAGCTTAGAAGCGAGCGTCTCCTATAATTCACCCCTCCACTTT. The V call is TRBV11-2, the J call TRBJ1-6; D call uncertain. The V end lost 0 bases, the J end lost 0 bases, and 9 bases lay between the germline ends. Per the germline V gene, CDR1 is SGHAT and CDR2 is FQNNGV. This CDR3 has 17 amino acids.

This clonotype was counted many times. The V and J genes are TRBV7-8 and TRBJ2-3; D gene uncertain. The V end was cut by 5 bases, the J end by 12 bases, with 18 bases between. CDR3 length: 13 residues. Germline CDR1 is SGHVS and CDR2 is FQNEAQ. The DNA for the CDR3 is TGTGCCAGCAGCCCATCTCCTAGTTATGAACAGTATTTT. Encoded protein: CASSPSPSYEQYF.

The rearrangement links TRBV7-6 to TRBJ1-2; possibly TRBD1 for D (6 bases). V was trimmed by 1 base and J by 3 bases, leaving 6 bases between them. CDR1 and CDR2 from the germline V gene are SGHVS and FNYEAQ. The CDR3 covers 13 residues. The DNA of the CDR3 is TGTGCCAGCAGCTTAGGACAGGACTATGGCTACACCTTC. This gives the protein CASSLGQDYGYTF.

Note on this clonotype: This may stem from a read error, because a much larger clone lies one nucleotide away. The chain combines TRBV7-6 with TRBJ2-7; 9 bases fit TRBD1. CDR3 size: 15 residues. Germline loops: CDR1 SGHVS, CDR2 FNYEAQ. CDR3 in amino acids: CVSSLRTGVAYEQYF. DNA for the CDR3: TGTGTCAGCAGCTTAAGGACAGGGGTAGCCTACGAGCAGTACTTC.

The CDR3 coding sequence is TGTGCCAGCAGCGACAGTGACGGAAACACCATATATTTT. The encoded protein is CASSDSDGNTIYF. The chain joins TRBV7-9 to TRBJ1-3; tentatively, D is TRBD1 (5 bases). This CDR3 is 13 amino acids long. Germline CDR1 reads SEHNR; CDR2 reads FQNEAQ (reference sequence). Trimming took 5 bases from V and 4 from J, leaving 9 bases between them.

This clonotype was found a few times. DNA of the CDR3: TGTGCCAGCAGTTACTCACAGGTTAACACTGAAGCTTTCTTT. Amino acids: CASSYSQVNTEAFF. V gene TRBV6-2 or TRBV6-3 combines with J gene TRBJ1-1, with D maybe TRBD1 (5 bases). The V end was cut by 0 bases, the J end by 2 bases, with 7 bases between. The CDR3 spans 14 residues. Germline-derived CDR1 and CDR2 are MNHEY and SVGEGT.

CDR3 amino acids: CASSQEGSVAGAHLRTDTQYF. The DNA for the CDR3 is TGCGCCAGCAGCCAAGAAGGATCGGTAGCGGGGGCCCACTTACGCACAGATACGCAGTATTTT. The chain employs TRBV4-1 and TRBJ2-3, with TRBD2 identical over 9 bases. V trimming: 0 bases; J trimming: 1 base; junction bases outside the gene matches: 17. This CDR3 region has 21 residues. In germline, CDR1 is MGHRA, CDR2 YSYEKL.

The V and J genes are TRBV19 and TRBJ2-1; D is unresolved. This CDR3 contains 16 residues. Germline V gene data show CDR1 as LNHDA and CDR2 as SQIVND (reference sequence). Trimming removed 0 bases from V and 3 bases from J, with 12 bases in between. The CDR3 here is CASSIDRSGDYNEQFF. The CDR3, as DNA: TGTGCCAGTAGTATAGATCGAAGTGGGGACTACAATGAGCAGTTCTTC.

The CDR3, as DNA: TGTGCCAGCAGTTATGGACTAGCCGGAAACATTCAGTACTTC. Protein: CASSYGLAGNIQYF. V usage is TRBV6-2 or TRBV6-3 and J usage is TRBJ2-4; 8 bases agree with TRBD2. The CDR3 loop spans 14 amino acids. V lost 3 bases, J lost 6 bases, and 4 bases stayed unmatched. The germline gives CDR1 MNHEY, CDR2 SVGEGT.

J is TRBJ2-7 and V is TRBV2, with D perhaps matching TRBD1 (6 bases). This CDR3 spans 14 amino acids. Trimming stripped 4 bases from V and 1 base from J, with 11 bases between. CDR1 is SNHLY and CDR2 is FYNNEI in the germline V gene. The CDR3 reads CASSVGQGSYEQYF. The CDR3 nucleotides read TGTGCCAGCAGTGTGGGGCAGGGGTCCTACGAGCAGTACTTC.

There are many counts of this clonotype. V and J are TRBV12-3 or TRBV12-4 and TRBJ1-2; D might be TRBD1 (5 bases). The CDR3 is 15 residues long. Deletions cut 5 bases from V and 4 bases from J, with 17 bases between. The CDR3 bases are TGTGCCAGCAGTCCACCGACAGTTTTCATCTATGGCTACACCTTC. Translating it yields CASSPPTVFIYGYTF.

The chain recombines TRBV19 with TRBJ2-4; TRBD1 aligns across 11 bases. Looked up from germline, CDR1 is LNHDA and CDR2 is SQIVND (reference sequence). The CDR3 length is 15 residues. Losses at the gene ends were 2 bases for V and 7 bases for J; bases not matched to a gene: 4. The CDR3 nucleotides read TGTGCCAGTAGTATAAGGGACAGGGGGTGGAACATTCAGTACTTC. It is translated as CASSIRDRGWNIQYF.

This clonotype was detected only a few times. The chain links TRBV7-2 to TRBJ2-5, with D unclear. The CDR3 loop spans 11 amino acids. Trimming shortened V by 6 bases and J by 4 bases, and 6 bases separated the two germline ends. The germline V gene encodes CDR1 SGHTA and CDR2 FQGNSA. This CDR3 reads CASSGVETQYF. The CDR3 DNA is TGTGCCAGCAGTGGGGTAGAGACCCAGTACTTC.

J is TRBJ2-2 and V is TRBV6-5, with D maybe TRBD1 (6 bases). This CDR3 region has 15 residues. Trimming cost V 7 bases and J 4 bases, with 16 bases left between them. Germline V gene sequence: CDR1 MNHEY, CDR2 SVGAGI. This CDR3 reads CASNHGGAGTGELFF. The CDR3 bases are TGTGCCAGCAATCATGGGGGCGCCGGCACCGGGGAGCTGTTTTTT.

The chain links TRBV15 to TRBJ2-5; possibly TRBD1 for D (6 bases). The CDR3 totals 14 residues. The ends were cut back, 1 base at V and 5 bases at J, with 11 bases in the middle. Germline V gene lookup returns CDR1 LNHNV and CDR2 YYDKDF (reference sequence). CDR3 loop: CATSRAHRAETQYF. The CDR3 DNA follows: TGTGCCACCAGCAGAGCCCACAGGGCGGAGACCCAGTACTTC.

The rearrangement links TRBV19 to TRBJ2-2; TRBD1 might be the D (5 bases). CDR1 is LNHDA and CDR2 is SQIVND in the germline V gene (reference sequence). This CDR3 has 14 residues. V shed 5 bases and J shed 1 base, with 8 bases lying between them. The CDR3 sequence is CASSGQLNTGELFF. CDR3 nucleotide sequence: TGTGCCAGTAGTGGACAACTGAACACCGGGGAGCTGTTTTTT.

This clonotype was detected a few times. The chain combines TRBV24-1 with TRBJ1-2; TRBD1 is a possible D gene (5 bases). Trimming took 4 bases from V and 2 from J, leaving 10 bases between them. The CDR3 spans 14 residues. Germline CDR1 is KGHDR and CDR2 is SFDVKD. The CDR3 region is CATSDPRDNYGYTF. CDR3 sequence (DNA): TGTGCCACCAGTGACCCACGGGACAACTATGGCTACACCTTC.

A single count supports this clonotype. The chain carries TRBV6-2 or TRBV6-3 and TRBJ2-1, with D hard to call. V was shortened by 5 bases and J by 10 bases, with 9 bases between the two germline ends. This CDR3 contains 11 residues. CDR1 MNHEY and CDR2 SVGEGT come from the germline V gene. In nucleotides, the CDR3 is TGTGCCAGCAGTGTCACTCTAGAGCAGTTCTTC. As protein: CASSVTLEQFF.

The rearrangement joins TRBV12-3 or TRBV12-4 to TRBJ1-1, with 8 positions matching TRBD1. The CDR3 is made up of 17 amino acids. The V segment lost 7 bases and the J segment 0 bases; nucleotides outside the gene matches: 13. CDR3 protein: CASTKDRGGLMNTEAFF. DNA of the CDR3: TGTGCCAGCACTAAAGACAGGGGAGGACTTATGAACACTGAAGCTTTCTTT.

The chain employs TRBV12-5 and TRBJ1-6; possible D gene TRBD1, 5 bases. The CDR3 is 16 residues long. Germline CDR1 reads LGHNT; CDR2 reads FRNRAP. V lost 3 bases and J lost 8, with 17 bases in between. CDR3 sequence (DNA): TGTGCTAGTGGTTTACTTCTCCGGGGCGCGGATTCACCCCTCCACTTT. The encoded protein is CASGLLLRGADSPLHF.

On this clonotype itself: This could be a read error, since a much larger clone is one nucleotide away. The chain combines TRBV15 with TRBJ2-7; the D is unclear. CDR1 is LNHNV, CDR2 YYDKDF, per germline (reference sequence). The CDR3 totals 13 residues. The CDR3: CATGRVPPNEQYF. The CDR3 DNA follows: TGTGCCACCGGCAGAGTTCCCCCGAACGAGCAGTACTTC.

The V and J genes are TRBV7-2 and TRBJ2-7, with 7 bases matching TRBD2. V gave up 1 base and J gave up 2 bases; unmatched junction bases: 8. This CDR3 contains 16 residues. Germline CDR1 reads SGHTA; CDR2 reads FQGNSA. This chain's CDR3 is CASSLEGLAEAYEQYF. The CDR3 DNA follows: TGTGCCAGCAGCTTAGAAGGCCTAGCGGAGGCCTACGAGCAGTACTTC.

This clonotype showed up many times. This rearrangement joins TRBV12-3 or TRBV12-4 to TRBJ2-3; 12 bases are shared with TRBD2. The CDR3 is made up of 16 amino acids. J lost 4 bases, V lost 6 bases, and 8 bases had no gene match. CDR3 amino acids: CASSPPTSGGPDTQYF. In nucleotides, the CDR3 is TGTGCCAGCAGCCCCCCCACTAGCGGGGGGCCAGATACGCAGTATTTT.

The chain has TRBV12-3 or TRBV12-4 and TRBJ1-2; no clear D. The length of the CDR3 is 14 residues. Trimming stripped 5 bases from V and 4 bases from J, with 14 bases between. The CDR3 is CASSGAGIAYGYTF. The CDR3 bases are TGTGCCAGCAGTGGAGCGGGTATTGCCTATGGCTACACCTTC.